Below, 27 T cell receptor beta chains from the same sample are listed, as sequenced in a study of blood T cell repertoires in COVID-19. Sequencing used immunoSEQ multiplex PCR; TCRdb keeps in-frame clones, though not all of them. The table shows tens of thousands of clones, with 84% occurring only once. The specimen was peripheral blood. These receptors were taken from a man aged 60 to 69 with COVID-19, enrolled during active disease.

V gene TRBV2 combines with J gene TRBJ2-2; D may be TRBD1 (6 bases). V was clipped by 8 bases and J by 9 bases, with 16 bases between them. Germline V gene sequence: CDR1 SNHLY, CDR2 FYNNEI. This CDR3 is 13 amino acids long. This chain's CDR3 is CASHHRASRELFF. CDR3 in DNA: TGTGCCAGCCATCACAGGGCTAGCCGGGAGCTGTTTTTT.

The chain employs TRBV3-1 (or the pseudogene TRBV3-2) and TRBJ2-5; 8 bases align to TRBD2. V lost 4 bases, J lost 5 bases, and 12 bases stayed unmatched. CDR1 LGHDT and CDR2 YNNKEL come from the germline V gene (reference sequence). This CDR3 spans 16 amino acids. The CDR3 coding sequence is TGTGCCAGCAGCCCTACTAGCGGTACTCCCCGGGAGACCCAGTACTTC. Translating it yields CASSPTSGTPRETQYF.

The genes are TRBV27 and TRBJ1-2, with 9 bases aligning to TRBD1. V shed 5 bases and J 7 bases; nucleotides not matched to a gene: 5. The germline CDR1 and CDR2 sequences are MNHEY and SMNVEV (reference sequence). CDR3 length: 13 amino acids. The CDR3 nucleotides read TGTGCCAGCAGTAAGACAGGGGGTGGTGGCTACACCTTC. Its protein product is CASSKTGGGGYTF.

This rearrangement joins TRBV5-5 to TRBJ1-1; the match to TRBD1 covers 7 bases. The V and J ends lost 7 bases and 3 bases, in that order; junction bases with no gene match: 6. The CDR3 sequence is 13 residues long. CDR1 is SGHKS, CDR2 YYEKEE, per germline (reference sequence). In DNA, the CDR3 is TGTGCCAGCGCGGGACAGATCGACACTGAAGCTTTCTTT. Protein sequence: CASAGQIDTEAFF.

Written as DNA, the CDR3 is TGTGCCAGCAGTGAGTCATGGCGGTCAGGGGCTACGAACACCGGGGAGCTGTTTTTT. Encoded protein: CASSESWRSGATNTGELFF. V is TRBV6-1 and J is TRBJ2-2; TRBD1 is a possible D gene (6 bases). The CDR3 extends over 19 amino acids. The V gene lost 3 bases and the J gene lost 0 bases, with 20 bases spanning the gap. Germline V gene data show CDR1 as MNHNS and CDR2 as SASEGT.

This clone was recorded once. The V gene is TRBV3-1 (or the pseudogene TRBV3-2), the J gene TRBJ1-6, with 10 bases aligning to TRBD1. The CDR3 contains 15 residues. The V gene's germline CDR1 is LGHDT and CDR2 YNNKEL (reference sequence). Trimming took 4 bases from V and 7 from J; bases not matched to a gene: 4. The CDR3 region is CASSPGQGENSPLHF. The CDR3 nucleotides are TGTGCCAGCAGCCCAGGACAGGGGGAAAATTCACCCCTCCACTTT.

The V call is TRBV21-1, the J call TRBJ2-7; the table's D call, TRBD1, has no DNA check behind it. TRBV21-1 is classified as a pseudogene. This CDR3 is built from 15 residues. The DNA of the CDR3 is TGTGCCAGCAGCACAAACAGGGAACCTTACTACGAGCAGTACTTC. This translates into CASSTNREPYYEQYF.

The chain couples TRBV6-6 to TRBJ2-7; 7 bases are a match to TRBD1. Germline CDR1 reads MNHNY; CDR2 reads SVGAGI (reference sequence). V lost 6 bases to trimming and J lost 3 bases; unmatched junction nucleotides: 5. This CDR3 region has 13 residues. In nucleotides, the CDR3 is TGTGCCAGCAGCAGGGACAGAGACTACGAGCAGTACTTC. As protein: CASSRDRDYEQYF.

Note on this clone: Its ends do not fully match the called genes, so a read error is possible. V gene TRBV20-1 combines with J gene TRBJ1-2, with 10 bases matching TRBD1. The germline CDR1 and CDR2 sequences are DFQATT and SNEGSKA (reference sequence). This CDR3 region has 13 residues. As DNA, the CDR3 is TGCAGTGCTAGTGACTCCGGGACAGGGGCTTACAGCTTC. Protein sequence: CSASDSGTGAYSF.

This clone came up a few times. The chain employs TRBV5-4 and TRBJ2-7; tentatively, D is TRBD2 (6 bases). Trimming removed 7 bases at V and 6 bases at J, with 14 bases between. The CDR3 has 12 residues. Germline V gene sequence: CDR1 SGHNT, CDR2 YYREEE (reference sequence). CDR3 protein: CASGDWEREQYF. In DNA form, the CDR3 reads TGTGCCAGCGGGGACTGGGAGCGCGAGCAGTACTTC. Drawing the rest from reference TRBV5-4 and TRBJ2-7, the complete variable domain is ETGVTQSPTHLIKTRGQQVTLRCSSQSGHNTVSWYQQALGQGPQFIFQYYREEENGRGNFPPRFSGLQFPNYSSELNVNALELDDSALYLCASGDWEREQYFGPGTRLTVT.

This chain uses TRBV6-5 with TRBJ1-2, with D possibly matching TRBD1 (6 bases). Between the trimmed V and J ends, which lost 6 bases and 2 bases, there was a span of 16 bases. Germline CDR1 is MNHEY and CDR2 is SVGAGI. The CDR3 extends over 15 amino acids. The CDR3 DNA reads as TGTGCCAGCAGCACCCAGGACAGCTGGAACTATGGCTACACCTTC. It is translated as CASSTQDSWNYGYTF.

This chain uses TRBV13 with TRBJ1-4, with D tentatively TRBD1 (6 bases). The V end was cut by 6 bases, the J end by 4 bases, with 12 bases between. Per germline, CDR1 PRHDT and CDR2 FYEKMQ (reference sequence). This CDR3 comprises 14 residues. The CDR3 protein is CASRDRGVNEKLFF. The DNA for the CDR3 is TGTGCCAGCAGGGACAGAGGGGTTAATGAAAAACTGTTTTTT.

The chain links TRBV2 to TRBJ1-5; D is possibly TRBD1 (5 bases). CDR3 length: 12 residues. CDR1 SNHLY and CDR2 FYNNEI come from the germline V gene. Trimming stripped 10 bases from V and 4 bases from J, with 11 bases between. CDR3 DNA sequence: TGTGCCATCTCCGGGGGGAATCAGCCCCAGCATTTT. Protein product: CAISGGNQPQHF.

This chain uses TRBV7-3 with TRBJ2-2; D uncertain. With 0 bases removed from V and 7 bases from J, the gap between germline ends came to 12 bases. This CDR3 region has 15 residues. The germline gives CDR1 SGHTA, CDR2 FQGTGA. The CDR3 here is CASSLTSSSFGELFF. Written as DNA, the CDR3 is TGTGCCAGCAGCTTAACTAGCAGTAGTTTCGGGGAGCTGTTTTTT. Complete variable domain (other parts from reference TRBV7-3 and TRBJ2-2): GAGVSQTPSNKVTEKGKYVELRCDPISGHTALYWYRQSLGQGPEFLIYFQGTGAADDSGLPNDRFFAVRPEGSVSTLKIQRTERGDSAVYLCASSLTSSSFGELFFGEGSRLTVL.

The J gene is TRBJ1-3, the V gene TRBV5-1; D is perhaps TRBD1 (6 bases). The CDR3 has 16 residues. V lost 0 bases, J lost 7 bases, and 17 bases lay in between. Per the germline V gene, CDR1 is SGHRS and CDR2 is YFSETQ. The CDR3 here is CASSLGQEGSSNTIYF. DNA of the CDR3: TGCGCCAGCAGCTTGGGACAGGAAGGATCTAGTAACACCATATATTTT.

This clone has only a few counts. The V call is TRBV7-2, the J call TRBJ2-1; 14 bases align to TRBD2. The CDR3 covers 15 residues. Germline lookup yields CDR1 SGHTA and CDR2 FQGNSA. The V segment lost 6 bases and the J segment 6 bases; nucleotides outside the gene matches: 4. The CDR3 protein is CASRSGTSGSNEQFF. The CDR3 region has the DNA TGTGCCAGCAGGTCCGGGACTAGCGGGAGCAATGAGCAGTTCTTC. The entire variable domain, with the rest obtained from reference TRBV7-2 and TRBJ2-1, is as follows: GAGVSQSPSNKVTEKGKDVELRCDPISGHTALYWYRQSLGQGLEFLIYFQGNSAPDKSGLPSDRFSAERTGGSVSTLTIQRTQQEDSAVYLCASRSGTSGSNEQFFGPGTRLTVL.

This sequence joins TRBV5-1 and TRBJ2-3, with 7 bases that match TRBD2. Trimming cost V 0 bases and J 1 base; bases outside gene matches: 2. The CDR3 has 15 amino acids. Germline V lookup: CDR1 SGHRS, CDR2 YFSETQ. CDR3 amino acids: CASSLDAGGTDTQYF. CDR3 in DNA: TGCGCCAGCAGCTTGGATGCGGGAGGCACAGATACGCAGTATTTT.

The chain combines TRBV24-1 with TRBJ2-7; D might be TRBD2 (5 bases). CDR3 length equals 15 residues. Per the germline V gene, CDR1 is KGHDR and CDR2 is SFDVKD. Trimming shortened V by 0 bases and J by 5 bases, and 13 bases separated the two germline ends. The CDR3 sequence: CATSDLEGSPNEQYF. The CDR3 nucleotides are TGTGCCACCAGTGATTTGGAAGGGAGCCCCAACGAGCAGTACTTC.

This chain connects TRBV11-2 to TRBJ2-7; 12 bases align to TRBD2. CDR1 and CDR2 from the germline V gene are SGHAT and FQNNGV. The J segment lost 3 bases and the V segment lost 5 bases, leaving 8 bases of the junction unmatched. This CDR3 has 16 amino acids. CDR3 sequence reads: CASSPLLAGGIYEQYF. The DNA for the CDR3 is TGTGCCAGCAGCCCGCTACTAGCGGGAGGCATCTACGAGCAGTACTTC.

V gene TRBV28 combines with J gene TRBJ1-2; D gene ambiguous. The CDR3 is 16 amino acids. With 10 bases removed from V and 3 bases from J, the gap between germline ends came to 24 bases. In germline, CDR1 is MDHEN, CDR2 SYDVKM. This CDR3 is CAIPLRTGGPDYGYTF. The DNA of the CDR3 is TGTGCCATTCCTCTCAGGACGGGAGGTCCAGACTATGGCTACACCTTC.

This chain links TRBV30 with TRBJ1-2, with 7 bases aligning to TRBD1. This CDR3 region has 11 residues. CDR1 is GTSNPN and CDR2 is SVGIG in the germline V gene (reference sequence). The ends lost 4 bases at V and 8 bases at J; junction bases unmatched: 4. The chain's CDR3 is CAWKGGGGYTF. The CDR3 region has the DNA TGTGCCTGGAAAGGGGGCGGGGGCTACACCTTC.

J is TRBJ2-5 and V is TRBV11-3, with 9 bases aligning to TRBD2. V was pared by 1 base and J by 5 bases, with 8 bases of the junction left unmatched. The germline V gene encodes CDR1 SGHNT and CDR2 YENEEA. CDR3 length: 16 amino acids. Written as DNA, the CDR3 is TGTGCCAGCAGCTTAGGGGCATCTAGCGGGACGGAGACCCAGTACTTC. It yields the protein CASSLGASSGTETQYF.

This clone was recorded once. The gene calls are TRBV14 and TRBJ2-5; D is unclear. V lost 0 bases, J lost 7 bases, and 15 bases lay in between. The germline V gene has CDR1 SGHDN and CDR2 FVKESK. The CDR3 is made up of 15 amino acids. CDR3 in DNA: TGTGCCAGCAGCCAAGATAGGAGTCGAAAGCGGACCCAGTACTTC. It is translated as CASSQDRSRKRTQYF.

This clone was seen a handful of times. The V call is TRBV7-3, the J call TRBJ1-1, with D perhaps TRBD1 (6 bases). The V end was cut by 5 bases, the J end by 2 bases, with 15 bases between. From germline, CDR1 is SGHTA and CDR2 FQGTGA. CDR3 length: 15 residues. The CDR3 sequence: CASSLFDRLNTEAFF. As DNA, the CDR3 is TGTGCCAGCAGCCTCTTCGACAGGTTAAACACTGAAGCTTTCTTT.

This clone was counted once. This sequence joins TRBV6-1 and TRBJ2-7; perhaps TRBD1 as D (6 bases). The CDR3 is 16 residues long. Trimming left V 3 bases short and J 2 bases short, with 17 bases between. Per germline, CDR1 MNHNS and CDR2 SASEGT. This CDR3 reads CASSDGTGIPAYEQYF. The CDR3 bases are TGTGCCAGCAGTGACGGAACAGGGATCCCTGCCTACGAGCAGTACTTC.

In regard to this clone: Within the sample, other DNA sequences also encode this same CDR3. The chain combines TRBV15 with TRBJ1-2; D is undetermined. The V end was cut by 0 bases, the J end by 0 bases, with 5 bases between. CDR1 and CDR2 (germline): LNHNV, YYDKDF (reference sequence). The CDR3 has 14 amino acids. CDR3 region: CATSRDRSNYGYTF. In DNA, the CDR3 is TGTGCCACCAGCAGAGATCGGTCTAACTATGGCTACACCTTC.

The chain links TRBV13 to TRBJ1-1, with D tentatively TRBD1 (6 bases). Germline CDR1 is PRHDT and CDR2 is FYEKMQ (reference sequence). This CDR3 region has 16 residues. The ends were cut back, 5 bases at V and 0 bases at J, with 16 bases in the middle. The CDR3 region is CASSPRGPIMNTEAFF. The DNA for the CDR3 is TGTGCCAGCAGCCCCAGGGGTCCGATTATGAACACTGAAGCTTTCTTT.